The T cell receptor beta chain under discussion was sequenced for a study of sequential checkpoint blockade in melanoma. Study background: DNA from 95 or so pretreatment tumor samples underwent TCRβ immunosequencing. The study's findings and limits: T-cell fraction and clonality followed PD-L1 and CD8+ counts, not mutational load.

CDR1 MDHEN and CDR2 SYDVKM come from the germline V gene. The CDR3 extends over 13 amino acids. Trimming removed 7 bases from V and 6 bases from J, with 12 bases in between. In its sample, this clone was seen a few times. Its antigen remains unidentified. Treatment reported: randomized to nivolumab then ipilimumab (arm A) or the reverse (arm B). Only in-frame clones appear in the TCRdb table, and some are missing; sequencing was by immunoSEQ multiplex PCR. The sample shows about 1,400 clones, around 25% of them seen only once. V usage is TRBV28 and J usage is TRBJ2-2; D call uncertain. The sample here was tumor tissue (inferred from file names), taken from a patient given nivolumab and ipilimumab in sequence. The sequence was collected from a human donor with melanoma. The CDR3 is CASNMIPSGELFF. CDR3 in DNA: TGTGCCAGCAACATGATCCCATCCGGGGAGCTGTTTTTT. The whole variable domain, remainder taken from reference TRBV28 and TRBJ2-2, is DVKVTQSSRYLVKRTGEKVFLECVQDMDHENMFWYRQDPGLGLRLIYFSYDVKMKEKGDIPEGYSVSREKKERFSLILESASTNQTSMYLCASNMIPSGELFFGEGSRLTVL.